Following are 24 T cell receptor beta chains from one sample sequenced in a study of shared clonotypes between healthy human individuals (dated by TCRdb to the early 2020s). CD8 naive samples were CD45RO-negative cells positively selected for CCR7, giving a CD45RA+CCR7+ population that excluded TemRA cells. Preparation of the library involved the immunoSEQ multiplex PCR assay. TCRdb carries this immuneACCESS record with in-frame sequences only. Its versions omit some clonotypes, under half of them owing to an unresolved V gene in the studies checked, with the rest unexplained. The sample records about 2.1 million clones, 90% to 95% of which are singletons. Under 2% of the sample belongs to the ten largest clones. Sequences were obtained from naive CD8+ T cells from PBMCs. What this sample's cell subset or site label stands for: CD45RA+CCR7+. These receptors came from a man aged 18-30 years in good health. Some clones in this sample may be carry-over from other donors' samples.

The chain couples TRBV2 to TRBJ1-4, with no clear D. Germline V lookup: CDR1 SNHLY, CDR2 FYNNEI. V lost 2 bases, J lost 7 bases, and 11 bases lay in between. The CDR3 covers 14 residues. CDR3: CASSESGWGEKLFF. In DNA, the CDR3 is TGTGCCAGCAGTGAATCGGGGTGGGGTGAAAAACTGTTTTTT. Drawing the rest from reference TRBV2 and TRBJ1-4, the complete variable domain is EPEVTQTPSHQVTQMGQEVILRCVPISNHLYFYWYRQILGQKVEFLVSFYNNEISEKSEIFDDQFSVERPDGSNFTLKIRSTKLEDSAMYFCASSESGWGEKLFFGSGTQLSVL.

This clone occurred once. The rearrangement joins TRBV11-2 to TRBJ1-3; the D gene is possibly TRBD1 (5 bases). V was shortened by 1 base and J by 4 bases, with 8 bases between the two germline ends. From germline, CDR1 is SGHAT and CDR2 FQNNGV. CDR3 length equals 14 residues. CDR3 sequence: CASSLAGQGNTIYF. The CDR3 region has the DNA TGTGCCAGCAGCTTAGCAGGGCAGGGAAACACCATATATTTT.

This rearrangement joins TRBV14 to TRBJ2-2, with 9 bases that match TRBD1. CDR1 and CDR2 from the germline V gene are SGHDN and FVKESK. The CDR3 runs 17 residues. V was pared by 3 bases and J by 4 bases, with 9 bases of the junction left unmatched. This chain's CDR3 is CASSHLPGQGRTGELFF. The CDR3 DNA is TGTGCCAGCAGCCACCTACCGGGACAGGGTCGCACCGGGGAGCTGTTTTTT.

This rearrangement joins TRBV27 to TRBJ2-1; 9 nucleotides agree with TRBD2. V shed 5 bases and J 4 bases; nucleotides not matched to a gene: 6. The CDR3 consists of 15 residues. The germline V gene has CDR1 MNHEY and CDR2 SMNVEV (reference sequence). CDR3 DNA: TGTGCCAGCAGTCCCGGACTAGCGCAATACAATGAGCAGTTCTTC. Its translation is CASSPGLAQYNEQFF.

The rearrangement links TRBV27 to TRBJ1-5; TRBD1 agrees at 8 bases. The ends lost 4 bases at V and 4 bases at J; junction bases unmatched: 3. The CDR3 length is 14 residues. Germline V gives CDR1 MNHEY, CDR2 SMNVEV (reference sequence). This CDR3 reads CASSSGQVNQPQHF. The DNA of the CDR3 is TGTGCCAGCAGTTCGGGACAGGTGAATCAGCCCCAGCATTTT.

CDR3 in DNA: TGTGCCAGCAGCAGGGGTTACGACAATGAGCAGTTCTTC. Translation gives CASSRGYDNEQFF. The chain recombines TRBV9 with TRBJ2-1; possible D gene TRBD1, 5 bases. Per germline, CDR1 SGDLS and CDR2 YYNGEE. The CDR3 totals 13 residues. Trimming removed 4 bases at V and 5 bases at J, with 10 bases between.

The chain is built from TRBV7-8 and TRBJ1-3; TRBD1 is a possible D gene (6 bases). Trimming pared 8 bases from V and 0 bases from J, leaving 23 bases between. Germline V gene sequence: CDR1 SGHVS, CDR2 FQNEAQ. The CDR3 covers 18 residues. The chain's CDR3 is CASGKGTLEIGSGNTIYF. The CDR3 DNA reads as TGTGCCAGCGGAAAGGGGACACTAGAAATAGGCTCTGGAAACACCATATATTTT.

Here the CDR3 reads CAISETLYGYTF. The CDR3 region has the DNA TGTGCCATCAGTGAGACACTCTATGGCTACACCTTC. The chain employs TRBV10-3 and TRBJ1-2; D uncertain. CDR3 length: 12 amino acids. Trimming removed 2 bases at V and 4 bases at J, with 5 bases between. CDR1 and CDR2 from the germline V gene are ENHRY and SYGVKD.

CDR3 sequence reads: CASSLGTGGPYEQYF. CDR3 nucleotides: TGTGCCAGCAGCTTAGGGACAGGGGGCCCCTACGAGCAGTACTTC. The chain uses TRBV7-3 and TRBJ2-7; 12 positions match TRBD1. Germline CDR1 reads SGHTA; CDR2 reads FQGTGA. Trimming took 2 bases from V and 2 from J; bases not matched to a gene: 1. The length of the CDR3 is 15 residues. Full variable domain (missing parts from reference TRBV7-3 and TRBJ2-7): GAGVSQTPSNKVTEKGKYVELRCDPISGHTALYWYRQSLGQGPEFLIYFQGTGAADDSGLPNDRFFAVRPEGSVSTLKIQRTERGDSAVYLCASSLGTGGPYEQYFGPGTRLTVT.

The chain has TRBV4-1 and TRBJ2-1; 7 nucleotides align to TRBD2. V trimming: 3 bases; J trimming: 2 bases; junction bases outside the gene matches: 10. Germline assignment: CDR1 MGHRA and CDR2 YSYEKL. The CDR3 totals 17 residues. The CDR3 is CASSHLFRGSTYNEQFF. CDR3 coding DNA: TGCGCCAGCAGCCACCTCTTCCGCGGGAGTACCTACAATGAGCAGTTCTTC.

This chain uses TRBV25-1 with TRBJ1-2; D remains ambiguous. V shed 10 bases and J shed 8 bases, with 23 bases lying between them. The CDR3 is made up of 14 amino acids. CDR1 MGHDK and CDR2 SYGVNS come from the germline V gene. The DNA of the CDR3 is TGTGCCACCTGGGGTGGGTCTGCTTCCAGGGGCTACACCTTC. It specifies CATWGGSASRGYTF.

The CDR3 here is CASSPTARLAEGTDTQYF. For the CDR3, the DNA is TGTGCCAGCAGTCCCACGGCCAGACTAGCGGAGGGCACAGATACGCAGTATTTT. The chain uses TRBV27 and TRBJ2-3, with 9 nucleotides matching TRBD2. This CDR3 spans 18 amino acids. Unmatched junction bases numbered 13, after V lost 5 bases and J lost 1 base. Germline V CDR1 and CDR2: MNHEY, SMNVEV (reference sequence).

V gene TRBV11-2 combines with J gene TRBJ2-2, with a weak D call TRBD2 (5 bases). The CDR3 runs to 16 residues. Germline V lookup: CDR1 SGHAT, CDR2 FQNNGV. V lost 1 base and J lost 7, with 16 bases in between. The CDR3 is CASSLAPDTRFGELFF. CDR3 DNA: TGTGCCAGCAGCTTAGCCCCCGACACTAGGTTCGGGGAGCTGTTTTTT.

The rearrangement links TRBV25-1 to TRBJ2-5; 12 bases map to TRBD2. V dropped 6 bases and J dropped 3; count of bases not matched to a gene: 2. Germline CDR1 MGHDK, CDR2 SYGVNS. This CDR3 has 14 residues. The CDR3 region is CASRTSGSKETQYF. The CDR3 DNA reads TGTGCCAGCAGGACTAGCGGGAGTAAAGAGACCCAGTACTTC.

This chain links TRBV11-2 with TRBJ2-2; D is unclear. From germline, CDR1 is SGHAT and CDR2 FQNNGV. V shed 1 base and J shed 5 bases, with 2 bases lying between them. The CDR3 runs to 12 residues. As DNA, the CDR3 is TGTGCCAGCAGCTTAGCGACCGGGGAGCTGTTTTTT. This codes for CASSLATGELFF.

The chain couples TRBV29-1 to TRBJ1-2; the D is unclear. Trimming removed 3 bases from V and 2 bases from J, with 10 bases in between. This CDR3 is 13 amino acids long. The germline CDR1 and CDR2 sequences are SQVTM and ANQGSEA. In DNA, the CDR3 is TGCAGCGTTGATACCGGGTACAACTATGGCTACACCTTC. Its translation: CSVDTGYNYGYTF.

V gene TRBV9 combines with J gene TRBJ2-5, with 7 bases aligning to TRBD2. This CDR3 is 17 amino acids long. Trimming cost V 0 bases and J 3 bases; bases outside gene matches: 11. The germline CDR1 and CDR2 sequences are SGDLS and YYNGEE. The CDR3 protein is CASSVDSGLRAKETQYF. Written as DNA, the CDR3 is TGTGCCAGCAGCGTAGATTCGGGACTACGTGCGAAAGAGACCCAGTACTTC.

The chain uses TRBV4-1 and TRBJ2-7; 12 bases match TRBD2. The J segment lost 5 bases and the V segment lost 4 bases, leaving 6 bases of the junction unmatched. Germline CDR1 MGHRA, CDR2 YSYEKL. CDR3 length: 15 residues. This chain's CDR3 is CASSPGLAGSHEQYF. DNA of the CDR3: TGCGCCAGCAGCCCGGGACTAGCGGGTTCCCACGAGCAGTACTTC.

On this clone: Other DNA sequences in the same sample also yield this CDR3. The chain employs TRBV27 and TRBJ2-6, with D maybe TRBD2 (5 bases). Germline V gene data show CDR1 as MNHEY and CDR2 as SMNVEV (reference sequence). The CDR3 runs 16 residues. V lost 0 bases to trimming and J lost 2 bases, with 8 bases between them. CDR3 protein: CASSLSPGAGANVLTF. DNA for the CDR3: TGTGCCAGCAGTTTATCCCCCGGGGCTGGGGCCAACGTCCTGACTTTC.

The V and J genes are TRBV7-6 and TRBJ2-7; D is perhaps TRBD2 (5 bases). V lost 7 bases and J 2 bases, leaving 15 bases between the germline ends. The CDR3 contains 14 residues. Germline loops: CDR1 SGHVS, CDR2 FNYEAQ. CDR3: CASTPADSTYEQYF. The CDR3 DNA is TGTGCCAGCACCCCAGCGGACTCCACCTACGAGCAGTACTTC.

The rearrangement joins TRBV19 to TRBJ2-7; tentatively, D is TRBD2 (7 bases). Trimming stripped 6 bases from V and 7 bases from J, with 25 bases between. The germline V gene has CDR1 LNHDA and CDR2 SQIVND (reference sequence). This CDR3 comprises 16 residues. Here the CDR3 reads CASSGGLAANPFEQYF. In DNA form, the CDR3 reads TGTGCCAGTAGCGGGGGGCTAGCGGCGAACCCCTTTGAGCAGTACTTC.

The rearrangement links TRBV4-3 to TRBJ2-1; 10 positions agree with TRBD2. V dropped 6 bases and J dropped 6; count of bases not matched to a gene: 5. This CDR3 is built from 14 residues. Per the germline V gene, CDR1 is LGHNA and CDR2 is YSLEER. CDR3 coding DNA: TGCGCCAGCAGTGACCTAGCGGGAGTCAATGAGCAGTTCTTC. Encoded protein: CASSDLAGVNEQFF.

This clone has just one count. J is TRBJ2-7 and V is TRBV6-5, with 9 bases lining up with TRBD1. J was trimmed by 6 bases and V by 4 bases; bases with no gene match: 10. Germline-derived CDR1 and CDR2 are MNHEY and SVGAGI. CDR3 size: 15 residues. CDR3 in DNA: TGTGCCAGCAGTTCCCCTTGGGACAGGGCTGGCGAGCAGTACTTC. Protein product: CASSSPWDRAGEQYF.

This sequence joins TRBV27 and TRBJ1-2; 8 nucleotides align to TRBD1. Per the germline V gene, CDR1 is MNHEY and CDR2 is SMNVEV (reference sequence). The CDR3 has 13 amino acids. J gave up 8 bases and V 3 bases, and 5 bases lay outside the gene matches. The chain's CDR3 is CASSFQGAPGYTF. CDR3 nucleotides: TGTGCCAGCAGTTTTCAGGGGGCCCCGGGCTACACCTTC.